The rows below give T cell receptor beta chains drawn from one sample of a study of blood T cells in healthy people across ages. TCRdb re-derived calls from the 5' RACE reads in MiXCR, one entry per CDR3 protein. Among roughly 1,500,000 distinct CDR3 sequences listed, approximately 38% were seen once. Sequenced: blood. These TCRs come from a woman under 30 in good health. Each CDR3 is given with its conserved first and last residue. Fields, in order: J gene, V gene, D gene, clone size, CDR3 DNA, CDR3 protein. D genes are given only for firm matches. Clone size, where shown, is once, few, many, or a class for clones that have expanded.

>TRBJ2-5|TRBV3-1|TRBD1|once
TGTGCCAGCAGCCAGAGGTCCGACAGGGTCGGTGGGTGGTCCCAAGAGACCCAGTACTTC
CASSQRSDRVGGWSQETQYF
>TRBJ2-3|TRBV10-1|NA|few
TGCGCCAGCAGTGAGTCTCGTGGCGGCCACACAGATACGCAGTATTTT
CASSESRGGHTDTQYF
>TRBJ2-1|TRBV7-2|NA|NA
TGTGCCAGCAGCCAAATGTACAATGAGCAGTTCTTC
CASSQMYNEQFF
>TRBJ2-5|TRBV5-6|TRBD2|few
TGTGCCAGCAGCTTGAAAGCGGGAGGAGGAGAGACCCAGTACTTC
CASSLKAGGGETQYF
>TRBJ1-4|TRBV20-1|NA|NA
TGCAGTGCTCGAGGGTGGCGTGAAAACCTGTTTTTT
CSARGWRENLFF
>TRBJ1-1|TRBV20-1|NA|NA
TGCAGTGCAGAGGAGGGGTCGCCCAACACTGGAGCTTTCTTT
CSAEEGSPNTGAFF
>TRBJ2-5|TRBV7-2|TRBD1|NA
TGTGCCAGCAGCTTAAGAAACCGGACAGGGACACAAGAGACCCAGTACTTC
CASSLRNRTGTQETQYF
>TRBJ1-2|TRBV20-1|NA|many
TGCAGCGCGGGGGGCGGCTATGGCTACACCTTC
CSAGGGYGYTF
>TRBJ2-7|TRBV7-8|TRBD2|NA
TGTGCCAGCAGCTCGCTAGCGGTTGAAACCTACGAGCAGTACTTC
CASSSLAVETYEQYF
>TRBJ2-7|TRBV4-1|TRBD2|NA
TGCGCCAGCAGCCAAGAGACGGTGGCGCGGGGGGACTCCTACGAGCAGTACTTC
CASSQETVARGDSYEQYF
>TRBJ2-3|TRBV2|TRBD1|NA
TGTGCCAGCAGTGAATCTCGACAGGGGGGAGATACGCAGTATTTT
CASSESRQGGDTQYF
>TRBJ2-3|TRBV28|NA|NA
TGTGCCAGCAGTTCCGCACCTAGTGCTGGCACAGATACGCAGTATTTT
CASSSAPSAGTDTQYF
>TRBJ1-1|TRBV7-2|NA|NA
TGTGCCAGCAGCTTAGTAGGGGAAGTTCACGCTTTCTTT
CASSLVGEVHAFF
>TRBJ1-5|TRBV12-5|NA|NA
TGTGCTAGTGGCCCCGACTCTTCCAGGGGAGCTAGCAATCAGCCCCAGCATTTT
CASGPDSSRGASNQPQHF
>TRBJ2-5|TRBV6-5|TRBD2|NA
TGTGCCAGCAGTTACTCTAGCGGGACGGGGGAGACCCAGTACTTC
CASSYSSGTGETQYF
>TRBJ2-4|TRBV12-3/TRBV12-4|NA|NA
TGTGCCAGCAGTTTCGGGGGACAGAAAAACATTCAGTACTTC
CASSFGGQKNIQYF
>TRBJ1-4|TRBV7-9|NA|NA
TGTGCCAGCAGCTACTTAGTGATTTCAAATAATGAAAAACTGTTTTTT
CASSYLVISNNEKLFF
>TRBJ1-6|TRBV4-1|NA|NA
TGCGCCAGCAGCCAAGCGAAACGACCCGGGACATATTCACCCCTCCACTTT
CASSQAKRPGTYSPLHF
>TRBJ1-2|TRBV10-3|NA|NA
TGTGCCATCAGTGAGGCCCCAGGCGGAGCTAACTATGGCTACACCTTC
CAISEAPGGANYGYTF
>TRBJ2-6|TRBV5-1|NA|NA
TGCGCCAGCAGCTTGGTGGCAGGTCCCTCTGGGGCCAACGTCCTGACTTTC
CASSLVAGPSGANVLTF
>TRBJ2-3|TRBV27|NA|NA
TGTGCCAGCAGTTCCGCCAGGATAGGCACAGATACGCAGTATTTT
CASSSARIGTDTQYF
>TRBJ2-7|TRBV28|NA|NA
TGCGCCATTCAGGGGGGCGGAGCCTACGAGCAGTACTTC
CAIQGGGAYEQYF
>TRBJ2-2|TRBV5-1|NA|NA
TGCGCCAGCAGCCCGCTGGGGGCTAGGAACACCGGGGAGCTGTTTTTT
CASSPLGARNTGELFF
>TRBJ2-5|TRBV6-5|NA|NA
TGTGCCAGCAGTTCGGGCGATCAAGAGACCCAGTACTTC
CASSSGDQETQYF
>TRBJ2-4|TRBV7-9|NA|NA
TGTGCCAGCAACTTGTTGGAGCCTCAGTACTTC
CASNLLEPQYF
>TRBJ2-7|TRBV20-1|NA|NA
TGCAGCCCCGGGAGAGGGGATGACGAGCAGTACTTC
CSPGRGDDEQYF
>TRBJ2-4|TRBV12-3/TRBV12-4|NA|NA
TGTGCCAGCAGTTTCGGGTTGATAGCCAAAAACATTCAGTACTTC
CASSFGLIAKNIQYF
>TRBJ2-3|TRBV20-1|TRBD2|few
TGCAGTGCTAGTCTTACTAGCGGGAGTAGGGATACGCAGTATTTT
CSASLTSGSRDTQYF
>TRBJ1-5|TRBV28|NA|NA
TGTGCCAGCAGCTACCCGACTAGCAATCAGCCCCAGCATTTT
CASSYPTSNQPQHF
>TRBJ1-4|TRBV4-2|NA|few
TGTGCCAGCAGCCAAGTACTACAGGGAGGGTCAACTAATGAAAAACTGTTTTTT
CASSQVLQGGSTNEKLFF
>TRBJ2-4|TRBV20-1|NA|NA
TGCAGTGCTGCGGAAACTGGGACGTACGGTCAGTACTTC
CSAAETGTYGQYF
>TRBJ2-7|TRBV11-2|NA|few
TGTGCCAGCAGCACTACGGACACCTCCGTGTACTACGAGCAGTACTTC
CASSTTDTSVYYEQYF
>TRBJ2-1|TRBV27|TRBD1|NA
TGTGCCAGCAGTTCCCCTCCAGGGGGCTCCTACAATGAGCAGTTCTTC
CASSSPPGGSYNEQFF
>TRBJ2-1|TRBV12-3/TRBV12-4|TRBD2|NA
TGTGCCAGCAGGTCGACTAGCGGGGGGTACAATGAGCAGTTCTTC
CASRSTSGGYNEQFF
>TRBJ1-2|TRBV6-6|NA|NA
TGTGCCAGCAGTTACTCGGGATTCGATGGCTACACCTTC
CASSYSGFDGYTF
>TRBJ2-7|TRBV27|NA|NA
TGTGCCAGGAGATGGCCGAAGCCCTACGAGCAGTACTTC
CARRWPKPYEQYF
>TRBJ2-1|TRBV27|NA|NA
TGTGCCAGCAGAGGGGGGTTCAATGAGCAGTTCTTC
CASRGGFNEQFF
>TRBJ2-3|TRBV5-1|NA|few
TGCGCCAGCAGGCTTAACTTTGATGCTACGCAGTATTTT
CASRLNFDATQYF
>TRBJ1-1|TRBV12-3/TRBV12-4|NA|few
TGTGCCAGCAGTTTGGGGGGGCACACTGAAGCTTTCTTT
CASSLGGHTEAFF